Listed below are T cell receptor beta chains from one sample, sequenced in a study of shared clonotypes between healthy human individuals. This table comes from immunoSEQ multiplex PCR, and its TCRdb copy is limited to in-frame clones, with some not included. The profile shows fewer than 650,000 clones, 76% of them singletons. Sequencing was done on a sample of PBMCs. The receptors were sampled from a woman in her thirties or forties in good health. Some clones in this sample may be carry-over from other donors' samples. Each CDR3 is given without its conserved first and last residue.

v_call: TRBV2
cdr3_aa: ASSELGNEQF

v_call: TRBV5-4
cdr3_aa: ASSLGPLDRDTEAF

v_call: TRBV28
cdr3_aa: ASSVQGVREKLF

v_call: TRBV21-1
cdr3_aa: ASIPRTGAISNQPQH

v_call: TRBV7-2
cdr3_aa: ASSPIYAPGAEAF

v_call: TRBV2
cdr3_aa: ASEPAGVFDEQF

v_call: TRBV7-3
cdr3_aa: ASSPDSSNTGELF

v_call: TRBV19
cdr3_aa: ASSWQGGEKLF

v_call: TRBV6-5
cdr3_aa: ASRLDWTQVGYT

v_call: TRBV6-5
cdr3_aa: ASWNRNEKLF

v_call: TRBV5-4
cdr3_aa: ASSEGLADYNEQF

v_call: TRBV11-2
cdr3_aa: ASSPRQSYEQY

v_call: TRBV2
cdr3_aa: ASNRGLANEKLF

v_call: TRBV6-1
cdr3_aa: ASGTGGWNEQF

v_call: TRBV30
cdr3_aa: AWSAYNEQF

v_call: TRBV5-1
cdr3_aa: ASSPEGFSNQPQH

v_call: TRBV18
cdr3_aa: ASSPPARNTEAF

v_call: TRBV18
cdr3_aa: ASSPKGRGEQF

v_call: TRBV7-6
cdr3_aa: ASSSMTGAGNTIY

v_call: TRBV7-9
cdr3_aa: ASSSQGRTSGYTIY

v_call: TRBV28
cdr3_aa: ASRTGFGYEQY

v_call: TRBV18
cdr3_aa: ASSYTTYQGAEGDTQY

v_call: TRBV2
cdr3_aa: ASKSPGHLSTDTQY

v_call: TRBV28
cdr3_aa: ASSPPGVIGYEQY

v_call: TRBV4-1
cdr3_aa: ASSQDRASYEQY

v_call: TRBV2
cdr3_aa: ASSPENYNYGYT

v_call: TRBV30
cdr3_aa: AWGPSRGYT

v_call: TRBV7-2
cdr3_aa: ASSFVNNEQF

v_call: TRBV18
cdr3_aa: ASSPGTGGREQY

v_call: TRBV28
cdr3_aa: ASSGKIQAGYGYT

v_call: TRBV7-6
cdr3_aa: ASSLAGAGGLADTQY

v_call: TRBV7-2
cdr3_aa: ASSLEGTAAGEQY

v_call: TRBV4-3
cdr3_aa: ASSPRTSGSYNEQF

v_call: TRBV28
cdr3_aa: ASTGSNRETQY

v_call: TRBV2
cdr3_aa: ASSPSSRGEQY

v_call: TRBV10-3
cdr3_aa: AISDSSNQPQH

v_call: TRBV7-2
cdr3_aa: ASSLAPGTGGNEQY

v_call: TRBV27
cdr3_aa: ASRPGPGPYEQY